These 2 T cell receptor beta chains came from one sample sequenced in a study of blood T cell repertoires in COVID-19. TCRdb's table, derived via immunoSEQ multiplex PCR, lists solely in-frame clones and lacks some. The sample yields 250,000 to 300,000 clones, approximately 88% seen once. Sequencing was done on a sample of peripheral blood. The receptors stem from a woman in her twenties or thirties who had recovered from COVID-19.

This clone showed up just once. The gene calls are TRBV21-1 and TRBJ1-4; the table's D call, TRBD1, was not checked against the DNA. TRBV21-1 is termed a pseudogene. CDR3 size: 16 residues. The CDR3 protein is CASSNPDRETNEKLFF. In DNA form, the CDR3 reads TGTGCCAGCAGCAATCCGGACAGGGAAACTAATGAAAAACTGTTTTTT.

As DNA, the CDR3 is TGTGCCAGCAGTCCCCTGGGAGCAACTAATGAAAAACTGTTTTTT. Translated, it gives CASSPLGATNEKLFF. V usage is TRBV28 and J usage is TRBJ1-4; D gene uncertain. This CDR3 is built from 15 residues. V was trimmed by 5 bases and J by 0 bases, leaving 10 bases between them. The germline V gene has CDR1 MDHEN and CDR2 SYDVKM. Looking up the rest from reference TRBV28 and TRBJ1-4 gives the full variable domain: DVKVTQSSRYLVKRTGEKVFLECVQDMDHENMFWYRQDPGLGLRLIYFSYDVKMKEKGDIPEGYSVSREKKERFSLILESASTNQTSMYLCASSPLGATNEKLFFGSGTQLSVL.